Listed here is a single T cell receptor beta chain. V was trimmed by 2 bases and J by 7 bases, leaving 18 bases between them. The V gene's germline CDR1 is MNHEY and CDR2 SVGAGI. This CDR3 is built from 15 residues. Methods used by the authors: Estimation of nucleated cell counts was performed using reference gene primer amplification. Clones were read by immunoSEQ multiplex PCR, and TCRdb kept only the in-frame ones, dropping some. The DNA gave D and trimming, while V, J and clone size come from that table. The sample lists about 21,000 clones, around 89% occurring once. This sample stems from a study of blood T cell repertoires in COVID-19.

Source material: peripheral blood. This sequence was found in a man aged 65 to 79 with active COVID-19. V and J are TRBV6-5 and TRBJ2-7; D possibly corresponds to TRBD2 (6 bases). The CDR3 nucleotides are TGTGCCAGCAGTTACCGGCCCCCTCCGGGGGAAGAGCAGTACTTC. It codes for CASSYRPPPGEEQYF.